These T cell receptor beta chains were read from a single sample in a study of identical twins. TCRdb called the 5' RACE reads again in MiXCR, with one record for every CDR3 protein. The data contain some 900,000 distinct CDR3 sequences, over 9% of them seen just once; the ten biggest clones take up roughly 1.5%. This sample also appeared in a second study, on yellow fever vaccine responses in identical twins.

The specimen sequenced was PBMCs. The receptors originated from a young woman in good health. CDR3s include the opening cysteine and the closing phenylalanine or tryptophan. A D gene is named only where the DNA matches it firmly. The listing skips clone size in some rows; elsewhere it reads once, few, many or a size class.

j_call | clone_size | cdr3_length | v_call | d_call | cdr3_aa | cdr3_nt
TRBJ2-7 | - | 14 | TRBV11-2 | TRBD2 | CASSPLAGVAEQYF | TGTGCCAGCAGCCCCCTGGCGGGAGTCGCCGAGCAGTACTTC
TRBJ2-1 | few | 13 | TRBV6-6 | - | CASSLNSRNEQFF | TGTGCCAGCAGTTTAAACAGCCGGAATGAGCAGTTCTTC
TRBJ1-5 | - | 14 | TRBV12-3/TRBV12-4 | - | CASSLALRDQPQHF | TGTGCCAGCAGTTTAGCGCTGAGGGATCAGCCCCAGCATTTT
TRBJ2-4 | few | 15 | TRBV6-1 | - | CASSPVAGTKNIQYF | TGTGCCAGCAGTCCCGTGGCAGGGACCAAAAACATTCAGTACTTC
TRBJ2-1 | few | 13 | TRBV13 | - | CASSSGTLVEQFF | TGTGCCAGCAGCTCCGGGACACTCGTTGAGCAGTTCTTC
TRBJ2-1 | - | 11 | TRBV6-5 | - | CASASPGEQFF | TGTGCCAGCGCCTCGCCGGGGGAGCAGTTCTTC
TRBJ1-1 | - | 15 | TRBV5-5 | - | CASSTPGPLNTEAFF | TGTGCCAGCAGCACTCCGGGACCCTTGAACACTGAAGCTTTCTTT
TRBJ2-2 | - | 14 | TRBV19 | - | CASRKPEYTGELFF | TGTGCCAGTCGCAAGCCGGAATACACCGGGGAGCTGTTTTTT
TRBJ2-7 | many | 14 | TRBV20-1 | - | CSASSRRATYEQYF | TGCAGTGCTAGCTCAAGACGGGCTACCTACGAGCAGTACTTC
TRBJ2-3 | - | 13 | TRBV29-1 | TRBD1 | CSVVRTGRDTQYF | TGCAGCGTTGTACGGACAGGGAGAGATACGCAGTATTTT
TRBJ2-7 | few | 17 | TRBV27 | TRBD2 | CASSLSPSSGRTDEQYF | TGTGCCAGCAGTTTGTCACCCTCTAGCGGGAGAACCGACGAGCAGTACTTC
TRBJ2-2 | few | 15 | TRBV7-8 | - | CASSLDGTSTGELFF | TGTGCCAGCAGCTTAGATGGGACATCTACCGGGGAGCTGTTTTTT
TRBJ1-3 | few | 16 | TRBV15 | - | CATSTKGRLSGNTIYF | TGTGCCACCAGCACCAAGGGGCGGTTGTCTGGAAACACCATATATTTT
TRBJ2-5 | - | 15 | TRBV11-2 | TRBD2 | CASCPSGGYQETQYF | TGTGCCAGCTGCCCTAGCGGGGGGTACCAAGAGACCCAGTACTTC
TRBJ1-2 | few | 18 | TRBV3-1 | - | CASSRGTFQGSPGYGYTF | TGTGCCAGCAGCCGAGGGACATTCCAAGGATCCCCCGGCTATGGCTACACCTTC
TRBJ1-1 | once | 16 | TRBV20-1 | TRBD1 | CSASGRTGVMNTEAFF | TGCAGTGCTAGTGGGCGGACAGGAGTAATGAACACTGAAGCTTTCTTT
TRBJ2-7 | few | 15 | TRBV10-3 | TRBD1 | CAISDRDREYGEQYF | TGTGCCATCAGTGACCGGGACAGGGAGTATGGGGAGCAGTACTTC
TRBJ2-5 | many | 17 | TRBV6-5 | - | CASSYSDLQGGQETQYF | TGTGCCAGCAGTTACTCCGACCTACAGGGGGGGCAAGAGACCCAGTACTTC
TRBJ1-4 | many | 14 | TRBV29-1 | - | CSVAVRGNGEKLFF | TGCAGCGTTGCGGTTCGGGGGAATGGTGAAAAACTGTTTTTT
TRBJ2-1 | few | 12 | TRBV11-2 | - | CASSYPRWGQFF | TGTGCCAGCAGCTACCCCAGGTGGGGGCAGTTCTTC
TRBJ1-1 | few | 15 | TRBV19 | TRBD1 | CASSMTGSFYTEAFF | TGTGCCAGTAGTATGACAGGGTCATTTTACACTGAAGCTTTCTTT
TRBJ2-2 | many | 14 | TRBV20-1 | - | CSARGDTNTGELFF | TGCAGTGCTAGAGGGGACACGAACACCGGGGAGCTGTTTTTT
TRBJ2-5 | - | 13 | TRBV5-6 | - | CASSGPGRETQYF | TGTGCCAGCAGCGGCCCAGGGCGGGAGACCCAGTACTTC
TRBJ1-3 | - | 15 | TRBV12-3/TRBV12-4 | TRBD1 | CASSWGDSSGNTIYF | TGTGCCAGCAGTTGGGGGGACAGCTCTGGAAACACCATATATTTT
TRBJ2-1 | few | 12 | TRBV5-6 | - | CASSRAGQEQFF | TGTGCCAGCAGCCGAGCGGGTCAGGAGCAGTTCTTC
TRBJ2-5 | few | 13 | TRBV28 | - | CASSPLFGKTQYF | TGTGCCAGCAGTCCTTTATTTGGGAAGACCCAGTACTTC
TRBJ1-1 | - | 12 | TRBV12-3/TRBV12-4 | - | CASSPDRYKAFF | TGTGCCAGCAGTCCAGACAGATACAAAGCTTTCTTT